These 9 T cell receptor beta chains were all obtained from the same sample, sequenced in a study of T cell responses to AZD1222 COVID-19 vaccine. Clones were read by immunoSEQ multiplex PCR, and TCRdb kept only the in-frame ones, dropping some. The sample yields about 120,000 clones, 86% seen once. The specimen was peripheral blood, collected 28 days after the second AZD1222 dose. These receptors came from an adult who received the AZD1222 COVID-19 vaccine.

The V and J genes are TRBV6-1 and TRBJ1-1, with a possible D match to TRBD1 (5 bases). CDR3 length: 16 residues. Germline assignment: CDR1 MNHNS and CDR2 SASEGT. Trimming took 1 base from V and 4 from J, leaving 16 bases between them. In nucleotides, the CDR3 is TGTGCCAGCAGTGAAGATCATGGGGGGTTCCTCACTGAAGCTTTCTTT. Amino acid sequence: CASSEDHGGFLTEAFF.

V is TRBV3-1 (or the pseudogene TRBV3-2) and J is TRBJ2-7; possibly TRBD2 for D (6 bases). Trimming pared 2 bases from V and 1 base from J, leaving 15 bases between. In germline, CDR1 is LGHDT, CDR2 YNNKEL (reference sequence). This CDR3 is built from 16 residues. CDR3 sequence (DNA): TGTGCCAGCAGCCAATGGAGCAGCGGGCGATCCTACGAGCAGTACTTC. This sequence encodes CASSQWSSGRSYEQYF.

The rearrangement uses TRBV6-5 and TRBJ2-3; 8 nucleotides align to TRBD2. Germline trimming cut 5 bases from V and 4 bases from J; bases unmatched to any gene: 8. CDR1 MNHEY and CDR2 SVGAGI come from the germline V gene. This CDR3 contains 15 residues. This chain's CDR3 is CASSPPGLGADTQYF. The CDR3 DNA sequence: TGTGCCAGCAGTCCTCCGGGACTAGGGGCAGATACGCAGTATTTT.

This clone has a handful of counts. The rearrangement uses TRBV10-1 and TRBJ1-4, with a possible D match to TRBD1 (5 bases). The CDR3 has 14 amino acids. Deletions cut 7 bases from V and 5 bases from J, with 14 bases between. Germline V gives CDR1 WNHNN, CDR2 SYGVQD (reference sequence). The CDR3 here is CASTTTAANEKLFF. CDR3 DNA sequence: TGCGCCAGCACCACGACAGCGGCGAATGAAAAACTGTTTTTT.

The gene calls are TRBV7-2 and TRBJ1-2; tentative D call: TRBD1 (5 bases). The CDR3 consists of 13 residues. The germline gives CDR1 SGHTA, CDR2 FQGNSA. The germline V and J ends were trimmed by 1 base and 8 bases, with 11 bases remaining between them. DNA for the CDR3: TGTGCCAGCAGCTTAGGAAGAGGGGTCGGCTACACCTTC. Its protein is CASSLGRGVGYTF.

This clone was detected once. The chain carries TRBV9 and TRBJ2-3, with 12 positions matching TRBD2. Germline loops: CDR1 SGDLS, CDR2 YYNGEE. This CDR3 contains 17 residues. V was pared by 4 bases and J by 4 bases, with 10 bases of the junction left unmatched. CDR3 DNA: TGTGCCAGCAGCCCTGGGGGAGGGACTAGCGGGTCAGATACGCAGTATTTT. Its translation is CASSPGGGTSGSDTQYF.

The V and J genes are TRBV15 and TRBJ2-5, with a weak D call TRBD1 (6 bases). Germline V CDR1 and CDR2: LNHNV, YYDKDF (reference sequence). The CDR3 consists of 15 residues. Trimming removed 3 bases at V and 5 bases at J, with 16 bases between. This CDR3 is CATSRDTGSVETQYF. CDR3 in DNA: TGTGCCACCAGCAGGGACACAGGGTCGGTCGAGACCCAGTACTTC.

The CDR3 here is CAISEIRDEQYF. In nucleotides, the CDR3 is TGTGCCATCAGTGAGATCCGGGACGAGCAGTACTTC. The chain uses TRBV10-3 and TRBJ2-7; no firm D call. The germline V gene has CDR1 ENHRY and CDR2 SYGVKD. Trimming stripped 2 bases from V and 5 bases from J, with 7 bases between. This CDR3 has 12 amino acids.

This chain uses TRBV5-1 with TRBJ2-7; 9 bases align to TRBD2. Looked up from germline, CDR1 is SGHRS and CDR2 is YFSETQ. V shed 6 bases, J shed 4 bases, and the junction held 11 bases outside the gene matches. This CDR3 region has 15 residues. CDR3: CASTGRLAGNYEQYF. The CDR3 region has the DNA TGCGCCAGCACCGGGAGGCTAGCGGGGAATTACGAGCAGTACTTC.